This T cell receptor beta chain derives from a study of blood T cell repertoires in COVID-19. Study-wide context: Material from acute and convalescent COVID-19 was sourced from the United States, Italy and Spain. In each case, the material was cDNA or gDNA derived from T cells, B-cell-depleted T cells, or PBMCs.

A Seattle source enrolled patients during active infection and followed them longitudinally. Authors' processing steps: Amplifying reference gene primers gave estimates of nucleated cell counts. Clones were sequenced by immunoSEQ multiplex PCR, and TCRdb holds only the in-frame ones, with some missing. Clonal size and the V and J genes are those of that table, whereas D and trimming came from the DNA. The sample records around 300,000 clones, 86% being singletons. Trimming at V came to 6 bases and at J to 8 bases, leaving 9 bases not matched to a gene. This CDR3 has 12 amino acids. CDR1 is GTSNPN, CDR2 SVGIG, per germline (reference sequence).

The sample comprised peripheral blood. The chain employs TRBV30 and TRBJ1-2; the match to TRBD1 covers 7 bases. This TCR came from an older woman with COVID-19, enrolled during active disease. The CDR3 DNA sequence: TGTGCCTGTCCCAGGGGGGTATCCGGCTACACCTTC. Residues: CACPRGVSGYTF.